This TCR beta chain was retrieved from a study of cytomegalovirus exposure and HLA in healthy donors. V was pared by 0 bases and J by 12 bases, with 9 bases between. The CDR3 has 11 residues. Germline CDR1 reads GTSNPN; CDR2 reads SVGIG (reference sequence). 13 Jbeta primers and 60 Vbeta primers were used for the PCR. TCRdb's table, derived via immunoSEQ multiplex PCR, lists solely in-frame clones and lacks some. The profile shows about 120,000 clones, approximately 81% of them singletons. Sequences were obtained from PBMCs. V and J are TRBV30 and TRBJ2-1, with a tentative D call TRBD2 (5 bases). This TCR was recovered from a woman between 35 and 50 years old in good health and CMV-seronegative. The CDR3 sequence: CAWSVAVTQFF. Written as DNA, the CDR3 is TGTGCCTGGAGTGTAGCGGTTACGCAGTTCTTC.